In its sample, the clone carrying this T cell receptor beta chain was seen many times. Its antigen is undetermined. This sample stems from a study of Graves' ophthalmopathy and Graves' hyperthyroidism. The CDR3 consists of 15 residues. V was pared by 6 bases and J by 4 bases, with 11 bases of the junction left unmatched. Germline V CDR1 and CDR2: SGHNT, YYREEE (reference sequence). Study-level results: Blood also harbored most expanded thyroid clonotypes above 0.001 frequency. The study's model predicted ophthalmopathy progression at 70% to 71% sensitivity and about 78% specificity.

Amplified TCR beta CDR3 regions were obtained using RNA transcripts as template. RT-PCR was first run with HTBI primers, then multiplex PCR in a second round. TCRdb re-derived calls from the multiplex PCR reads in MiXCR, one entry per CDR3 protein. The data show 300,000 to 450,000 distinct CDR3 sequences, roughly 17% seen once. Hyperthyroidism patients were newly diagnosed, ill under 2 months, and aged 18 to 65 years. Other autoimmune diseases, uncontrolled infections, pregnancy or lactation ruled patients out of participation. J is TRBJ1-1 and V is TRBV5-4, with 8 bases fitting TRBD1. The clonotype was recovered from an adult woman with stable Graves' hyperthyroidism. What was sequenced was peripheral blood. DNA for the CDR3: TGTGCCAGCACAACGACCCTAACAGGGGGCACTGAAGCTTTCTTT. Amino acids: CASTTTLTGGTEAFF.